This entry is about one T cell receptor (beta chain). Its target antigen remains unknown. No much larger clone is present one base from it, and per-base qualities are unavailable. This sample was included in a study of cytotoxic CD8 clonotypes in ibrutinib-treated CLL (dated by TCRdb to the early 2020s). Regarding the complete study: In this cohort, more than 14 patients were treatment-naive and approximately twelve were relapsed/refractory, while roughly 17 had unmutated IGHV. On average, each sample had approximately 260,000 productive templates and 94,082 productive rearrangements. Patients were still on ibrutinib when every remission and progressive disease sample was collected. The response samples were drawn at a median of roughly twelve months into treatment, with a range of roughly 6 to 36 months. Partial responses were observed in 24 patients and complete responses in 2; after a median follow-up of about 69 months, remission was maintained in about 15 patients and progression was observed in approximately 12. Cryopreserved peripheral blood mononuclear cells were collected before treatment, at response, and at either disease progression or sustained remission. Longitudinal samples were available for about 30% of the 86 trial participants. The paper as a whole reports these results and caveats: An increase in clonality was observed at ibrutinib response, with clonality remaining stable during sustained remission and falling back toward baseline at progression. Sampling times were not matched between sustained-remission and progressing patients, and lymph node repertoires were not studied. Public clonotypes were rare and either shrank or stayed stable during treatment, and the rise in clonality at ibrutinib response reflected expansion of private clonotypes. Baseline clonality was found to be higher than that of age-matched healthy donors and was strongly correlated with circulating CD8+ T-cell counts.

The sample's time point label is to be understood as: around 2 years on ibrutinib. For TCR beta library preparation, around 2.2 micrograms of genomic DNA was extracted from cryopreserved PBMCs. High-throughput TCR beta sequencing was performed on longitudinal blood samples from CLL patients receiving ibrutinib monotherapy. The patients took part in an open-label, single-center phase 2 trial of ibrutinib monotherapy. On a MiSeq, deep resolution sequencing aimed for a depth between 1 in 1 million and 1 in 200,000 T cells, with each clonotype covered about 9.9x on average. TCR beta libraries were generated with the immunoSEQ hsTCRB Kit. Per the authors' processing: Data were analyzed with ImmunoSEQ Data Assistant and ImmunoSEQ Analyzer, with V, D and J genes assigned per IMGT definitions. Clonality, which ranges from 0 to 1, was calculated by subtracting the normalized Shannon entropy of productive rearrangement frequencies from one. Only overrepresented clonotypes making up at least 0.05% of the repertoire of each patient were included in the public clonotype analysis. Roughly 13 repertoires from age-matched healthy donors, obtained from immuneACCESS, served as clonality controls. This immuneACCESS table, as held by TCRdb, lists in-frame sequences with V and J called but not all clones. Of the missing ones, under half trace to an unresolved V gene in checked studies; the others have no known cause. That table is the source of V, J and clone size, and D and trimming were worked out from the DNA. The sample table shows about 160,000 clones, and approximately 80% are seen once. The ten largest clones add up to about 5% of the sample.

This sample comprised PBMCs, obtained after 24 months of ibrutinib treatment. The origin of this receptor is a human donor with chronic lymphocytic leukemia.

The DNA sequence reads TGTGCCAGCAATGACGACCCCCGGGGAGCTTTCTTT. It translates as CASNDDPRGAFF. The chain was built from TRBV28 and TRBJ1-1, with the identity of the D gene unclear. The germline V gene specifies MDHEN as CDR1 and SYDVKM as CDR2. V gives up 7 bases and J gives up 10 bases, and the segment between their germline ends measures 16 bases. The CDR3 covers 12 residues, taking in both the cysteine and the phenylalanine. Only the CDR3 part of the read is kept: 36 bases, read in frame from the first base.